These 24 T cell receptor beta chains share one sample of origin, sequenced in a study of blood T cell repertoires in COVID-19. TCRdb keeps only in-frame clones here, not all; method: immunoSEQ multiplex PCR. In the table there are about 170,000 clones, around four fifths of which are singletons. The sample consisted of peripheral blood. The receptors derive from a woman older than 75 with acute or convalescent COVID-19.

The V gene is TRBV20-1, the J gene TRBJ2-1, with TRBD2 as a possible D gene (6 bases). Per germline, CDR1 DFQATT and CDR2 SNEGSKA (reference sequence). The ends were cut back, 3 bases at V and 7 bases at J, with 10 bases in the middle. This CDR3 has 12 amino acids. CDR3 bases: TGCAGTGCTAGTGGCAGCGGGAATGAGCAGTTCTTC. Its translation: CSASGSGNEQFF.

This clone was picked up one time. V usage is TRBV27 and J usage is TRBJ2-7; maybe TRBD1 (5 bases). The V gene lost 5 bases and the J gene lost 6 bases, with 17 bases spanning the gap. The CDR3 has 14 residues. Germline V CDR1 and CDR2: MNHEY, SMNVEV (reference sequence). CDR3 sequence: CASSLYQGFGEQYF. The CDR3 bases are TGTGCCAGCAGTCTCTATCAGGGTTTCGGCGAGCAGTACTTC.

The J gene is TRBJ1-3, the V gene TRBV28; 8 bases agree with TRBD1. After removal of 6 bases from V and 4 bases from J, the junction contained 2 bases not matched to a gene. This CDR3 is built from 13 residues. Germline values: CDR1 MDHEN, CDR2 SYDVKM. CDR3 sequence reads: CASSRGPGNTIYF. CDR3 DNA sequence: TGTGCCAGCAGCAGGGGGCCCGGAAACACCATATATTTT.

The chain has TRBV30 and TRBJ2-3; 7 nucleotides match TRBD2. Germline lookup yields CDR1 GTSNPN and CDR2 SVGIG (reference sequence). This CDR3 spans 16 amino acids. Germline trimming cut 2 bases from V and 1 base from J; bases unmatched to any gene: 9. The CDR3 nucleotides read TGTGCCTGGAGTTCCCTGGGGGGGGTTCGCACAGATACGCAGTATTTT. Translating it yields CAWSSLGGVRTDTQYF.

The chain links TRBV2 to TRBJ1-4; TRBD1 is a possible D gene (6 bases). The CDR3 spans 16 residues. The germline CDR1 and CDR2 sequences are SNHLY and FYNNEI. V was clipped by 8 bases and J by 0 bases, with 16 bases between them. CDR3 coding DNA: TGTGCCAGCGACAGGAGTCCCACTGCAACTAATGAAAAACTGTTTTTT. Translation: CASDRSPTATNEKLFF.

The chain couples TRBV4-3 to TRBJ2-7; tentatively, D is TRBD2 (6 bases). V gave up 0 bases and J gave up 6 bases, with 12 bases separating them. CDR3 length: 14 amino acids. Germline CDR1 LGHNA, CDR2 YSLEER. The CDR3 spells CASSQDLKRAEQYF. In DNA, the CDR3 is TGCGCCAGCAGCCAAGATCTTAAGCGGGCCGAGCAGTACTTC.

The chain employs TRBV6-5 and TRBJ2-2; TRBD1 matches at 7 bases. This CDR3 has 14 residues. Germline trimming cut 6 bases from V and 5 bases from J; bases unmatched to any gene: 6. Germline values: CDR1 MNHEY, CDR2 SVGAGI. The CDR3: CASSRQGGTGELFF. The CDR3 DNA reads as TGTGCCAGCAGCCGACAGGGTGGAACCGGGGAGCTGTTTTTT.

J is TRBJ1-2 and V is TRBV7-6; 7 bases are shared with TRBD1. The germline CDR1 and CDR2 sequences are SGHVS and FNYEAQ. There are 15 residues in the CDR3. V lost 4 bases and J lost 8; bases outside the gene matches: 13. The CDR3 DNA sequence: TGTGCCAGCAGCTCAGGACAGGCCTTTTTAGGAGGCTACACCTTC. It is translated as CASSSGQAFLGGYTF. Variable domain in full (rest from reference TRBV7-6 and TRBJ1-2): GAGVSQSPRYKVTKRGQDVALRCDPISGHVSLYWYRQALGQGPEFLTYFNYEAQQDKSGLPNDRFSAERPEGSISTLTIQRTEQRDSAMYRCASSSGQAFLGGYTFGSGTRLTVV.

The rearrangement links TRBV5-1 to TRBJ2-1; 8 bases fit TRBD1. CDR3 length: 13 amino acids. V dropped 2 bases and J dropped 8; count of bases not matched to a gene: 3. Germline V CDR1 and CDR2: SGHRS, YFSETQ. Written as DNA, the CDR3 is TGCGCCAGCAGCTTATTGACAGGGGATGAGCAGTTCTTC. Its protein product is CASSLLTGDEQFF.

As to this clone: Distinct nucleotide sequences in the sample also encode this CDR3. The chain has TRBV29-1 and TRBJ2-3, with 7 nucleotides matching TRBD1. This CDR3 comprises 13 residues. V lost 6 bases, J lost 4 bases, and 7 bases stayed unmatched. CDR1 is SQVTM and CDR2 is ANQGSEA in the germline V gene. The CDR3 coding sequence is TGCAGCGTCGAAAGACAGGGTTCAGATACGCAGTATTTT. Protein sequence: CSVERQGSDTQYF.

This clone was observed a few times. CDR3 loop: CASSVGDRDNSPLHF. The CDR3 coding sequence is TGTGCCAGCAGCGTAGGGGACAGAGATAATTCACCCCTCCACTTT. The J gene is TRBJ1-6, the V gene TRBV9, with 7 bases aligning to TRBD1. This CDR3 spans 15 amino acids. Germline CDR1 and CDR2: SGDLS and YYNGEE. Unmatched junction bases numbered 2, after V lost 0 bases and J lost 5 bases.

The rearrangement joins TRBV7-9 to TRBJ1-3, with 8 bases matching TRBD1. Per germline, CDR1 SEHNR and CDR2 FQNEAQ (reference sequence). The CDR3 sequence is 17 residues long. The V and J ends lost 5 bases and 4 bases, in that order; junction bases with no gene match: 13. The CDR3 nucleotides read TGTGCCAGCAGCGTCGACAGGGGACCCTCGGCAGGAAACACCATATATTTT. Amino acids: CASSVDRGPSAGNTIYF.

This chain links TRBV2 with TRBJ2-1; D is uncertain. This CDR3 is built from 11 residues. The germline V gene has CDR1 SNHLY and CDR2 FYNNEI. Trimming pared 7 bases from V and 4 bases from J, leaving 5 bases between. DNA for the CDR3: TGTGCCAGCAAGACTTACAATGAGCAGTTCTTC. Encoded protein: CASKTYNEQFF.

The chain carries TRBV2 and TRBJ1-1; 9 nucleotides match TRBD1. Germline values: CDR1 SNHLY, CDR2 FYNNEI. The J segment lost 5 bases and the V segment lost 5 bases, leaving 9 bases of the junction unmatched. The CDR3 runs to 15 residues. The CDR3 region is CASSKDRGGETEAFF. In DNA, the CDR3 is TGTGCCAGCAGTAAGGACAGGGGAGGGGAGACTGAAGCTTTCTTT.

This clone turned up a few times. CDR3 in amino acids: CASSFPTENNEQFF. The CDR3 nucleotides are TGTGCCAGCAGCTTTCCGACAGAGAACAATGAGCAGTTCTTC. V is TRBV5-4 and J is TRBJ2-1; D possibly corresponds to TRBD1 (5 bases). Germline V gene lookup returns CDR1 SGHNT and CDR2 YYREEE (reference sequence). The CDR3 is 14 amino acids. V lost 2 bases and J lost 5, with 11 bases in between.

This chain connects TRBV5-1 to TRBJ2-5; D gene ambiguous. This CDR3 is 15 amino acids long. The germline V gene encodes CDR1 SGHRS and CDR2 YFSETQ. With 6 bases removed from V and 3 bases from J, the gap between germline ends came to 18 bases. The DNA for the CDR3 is TGCGCCAGCACTCGAGGAGTAGGCGCAGAAGAGACCCAGTACTTC. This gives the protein CASTRGVGAEETQYF.

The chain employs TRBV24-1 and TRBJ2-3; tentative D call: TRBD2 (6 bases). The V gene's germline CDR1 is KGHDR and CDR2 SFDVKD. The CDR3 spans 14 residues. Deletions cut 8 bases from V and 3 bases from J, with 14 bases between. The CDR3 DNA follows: TGTGCCACCAAAGTTTTCCGGGGGACAGATACGCAGTATTTT. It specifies CATKVFRGTDTQYF.

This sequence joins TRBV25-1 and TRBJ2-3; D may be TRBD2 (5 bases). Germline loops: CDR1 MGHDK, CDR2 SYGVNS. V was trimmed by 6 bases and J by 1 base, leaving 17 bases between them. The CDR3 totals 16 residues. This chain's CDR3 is CASRAASGTGTDTQYF. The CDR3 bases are TGTGCCAGCAGGGCAGCGAGCGGCACTGGCACAGATACGCAGTATTTT.

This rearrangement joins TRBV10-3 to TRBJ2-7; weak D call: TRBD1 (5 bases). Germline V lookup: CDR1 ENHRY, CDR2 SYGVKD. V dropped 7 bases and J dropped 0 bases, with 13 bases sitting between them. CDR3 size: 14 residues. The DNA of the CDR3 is TGTGCCATCACGCCCGGACAAGTCTCCTACGAGCAGTACTTC. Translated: CAITPGQVSYEQYF.

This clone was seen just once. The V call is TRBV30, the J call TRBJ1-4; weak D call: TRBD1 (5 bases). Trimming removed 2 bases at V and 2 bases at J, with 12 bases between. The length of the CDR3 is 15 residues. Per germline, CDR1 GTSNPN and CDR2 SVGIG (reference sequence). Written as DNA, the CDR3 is TGTGCCTGGAGTAAATCCAGGGCCACTAATGAAAAACTGTTTTTT. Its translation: CAWSKSRATNEKLFF.

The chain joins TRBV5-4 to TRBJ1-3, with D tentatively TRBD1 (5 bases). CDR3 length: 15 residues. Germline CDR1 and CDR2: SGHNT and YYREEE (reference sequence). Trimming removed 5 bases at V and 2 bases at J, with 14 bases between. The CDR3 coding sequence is TGTGCCAGCAGTTACCGGCAGACAGCTGGAAACACCATATATTTT. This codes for CASSYRQTAGNTIYF.

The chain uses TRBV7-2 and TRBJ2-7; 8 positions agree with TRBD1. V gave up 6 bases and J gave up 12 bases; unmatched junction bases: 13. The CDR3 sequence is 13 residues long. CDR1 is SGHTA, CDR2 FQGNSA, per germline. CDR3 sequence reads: CASRPSQGAGGYF. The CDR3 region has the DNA TGTGCCAGCAGACCATCCCAGGGGGCAGGGGGGTACTTC.

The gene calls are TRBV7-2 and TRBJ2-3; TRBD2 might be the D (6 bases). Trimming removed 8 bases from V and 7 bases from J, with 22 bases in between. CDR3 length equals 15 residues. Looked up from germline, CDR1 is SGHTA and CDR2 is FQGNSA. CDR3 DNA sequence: TGTGCCAGCTCATTGCGGGGCGCCGTCGTGAATACGCAGTATTTT. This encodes CASSLRGAVVNTQYF.

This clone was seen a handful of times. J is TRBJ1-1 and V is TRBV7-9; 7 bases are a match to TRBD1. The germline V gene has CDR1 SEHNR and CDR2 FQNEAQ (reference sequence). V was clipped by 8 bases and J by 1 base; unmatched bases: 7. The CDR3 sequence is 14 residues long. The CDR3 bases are TGTGCCAGCTTCCGGACAGGTTCGAACACTGAAGCTTTCTTT. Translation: CASFRTGSNTEAFF.